A selection of T cell receptor beta chains follows, all from one sample in a study of yellow fever vaccine responses in identical twins. TCRdb reanalysed the RT-PCR reads using MiXCR and keeps one entry per CDR3 protein. The sample consists of thousands of distinct CDR3 sequences, about 85% of them appearing once. Sequenced here: T cells from blood (PBMCs), unsorted or a sorted subset (not recorded which), sampled before or after yellow fever vaccination (not recorded which). The receptor set was obtained from a female donor who received the yellow fever vaccine. The CDR3 runs from the conserved cysteine through the conserved F or W. Fields, in order: clone size, V gene, CDR3 protein. Clone size, where shown, is once, few, many, or a class for clones that have expanded.

abundance: NA; v_gene: TRBV12-3/TRBV12-4; CDR3aa: CASSLMGDQPQHF
abundance: few; v_gene: TRBV29-1; CDR3aa: CSVCTAMNTEAFF
abundance: NA; v_gene: TRBV10-3; CDR3aa: CAISESRQGMYNEQFF
abundance: NA; v_gene: TRBV6-1; CDR3aa: CASRRTGWNTEAFF
abundance: NA; v_gene: TRBV21-1; CDR3aa: CAIPPRAIMNTEAFF
abundance: few; v_gene: TRBV13; CDR3aa: CASSVTTGMNSPLHF
abundance: few; v_gene: TRBV10-3; CDR3aa: CAISEPGQALEAFF
abundance: NA; v_gene: TRBV11-1; CDR3aa: CASSLVGTEAFF
abundance: NA; v_gene: TRBV6-2/TRBV6-3; CDR3aa: CASSYSPTSYEQYF
abundance: NA; v_gene: TRBV2; CDR3aa: CASSRTGNTEAFF
abundance: once; v_gene: TRBV18; CDR3aa: CASSSLDEQYF
abundance: NA; v_gene: TRBV5-1; CDR3aa: CASSLSHGENTGELFF
abundance: once; v_gene: TRBV7-1; CDR3aa: CASSSDIYTDTQYF
abundance: NA; v_gene: TRBV9; CDR3aa: CASSLQGGTMNTEAFF
abundance: NA; v_gene: TRBV28; CDR3aa: CASTGGSIAGYTF
abundance: NA; v_gene: TRBV29-1; CDR3aa: CSVRTGELFF
abundance: NA; v_gene: TRBV18; CDR3aa: CASSPRATDTQYF
abundance: NA; v_gene: TRBV18; CDR3aa: CASSPLIQEPLNEQFF
abundance: NA; v_gene: TRBV3-1; CDR3aa: CASSQWDKNNEQFF
abundance: NA; v_gene: TRBV18; CDR3aa: CASSPMGKNQPQHF
abundance: NA; v_gene: TRBV11-3; CDR3aa: CASGPFKSLGGHTGELFF
abundance: few; v_gene: TRBV7-6; CDR3aa: CASRVGDGNSPLHF
abundance: NA; v_gene: TRBV29-1; CDR3aa: CSVVLEYNQPQHF
abundance: once; v_gene: TRBV20-1; CDR3aa: CSAVATGGGGLYGYTF
abundance: NA; v_gene: TRBV5-1; CDR3aa: CASSLVPGSYNEQFF
abundance: NA; v_gene: TRBV18; CDR3aa: CASSPPNYLDTEAFF
abundance: NA; v_gene: TRBV2; CDR3aa: CASSELSGATEAFF
abundance: NA; v_gene: TRBV11-2; CDR3aa: CASSLGENTEAFF
abundance: NA; v_gene: TRBV5-4; CDR3aa: CASSLGVTVAFF
abundance: NA; v_gene: TRBV20-1; CDR3aa: CSASDGGLVYGYTF
abundance: NA; v_gene: TRBV10-3; CDR3aa: CAISSGDDEQFF